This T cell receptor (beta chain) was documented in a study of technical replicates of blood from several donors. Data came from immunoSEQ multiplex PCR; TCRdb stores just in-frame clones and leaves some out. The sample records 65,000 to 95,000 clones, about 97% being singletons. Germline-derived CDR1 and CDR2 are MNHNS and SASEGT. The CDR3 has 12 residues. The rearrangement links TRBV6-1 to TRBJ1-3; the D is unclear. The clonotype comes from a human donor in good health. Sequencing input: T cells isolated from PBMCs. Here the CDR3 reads CSLEGSGNTIYF. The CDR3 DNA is TGTTCCCTCGAGGGCTCTGGAAACACCATATATTTT.